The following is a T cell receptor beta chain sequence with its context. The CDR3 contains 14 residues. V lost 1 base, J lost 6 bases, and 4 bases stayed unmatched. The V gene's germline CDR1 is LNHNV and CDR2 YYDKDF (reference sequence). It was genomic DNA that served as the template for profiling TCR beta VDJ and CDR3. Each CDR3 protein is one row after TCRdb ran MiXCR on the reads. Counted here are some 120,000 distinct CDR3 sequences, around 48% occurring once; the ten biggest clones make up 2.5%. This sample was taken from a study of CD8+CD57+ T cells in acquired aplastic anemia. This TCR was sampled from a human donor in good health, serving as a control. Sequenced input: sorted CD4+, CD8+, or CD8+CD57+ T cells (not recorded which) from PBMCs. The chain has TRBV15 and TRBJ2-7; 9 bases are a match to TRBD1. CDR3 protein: CATSRAGTGPEQYF. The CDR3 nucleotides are TGTGCCACCAGCAGAGCCGGGACAGGGCCCGAGCAGTACTTC.